This entry describes one T cell receptor (beta chain). cDNA came from around 0.5 to 1 ug RNA primed by random hexamers. With immunoSEQ multiplex PCR, TCR beta CDR3 was amplified across 54 Vbeta and 13 Jbeta. TCRdb reprocessed the immunoSEQ multiplex PCR reads via MiXCR and lists one record per CDR3 protein. The table lists 130,000 or so distinct CDR3 sequences, 65% to 90% of them singletons. The data originate from a study of CD8 T cells in Susac syndrome. TCR beta from blood CD8+ and CD4+ T cells was sequenced. Trimming pared 5 bases from V and 1 base from J, leaving 11 bases between. This CDR3 is built from 13 residues. Germline lookup yields CDR1 GTSNPN and CDR2 SVGIG (reference sequence).

This sequence joins TRBV30 and TRBJ1-1; possibly TRBD1 for D (6 bases). Sequenced input: CD8+ T cells from PBMCs. This TCR derives from a human donor with multiple sclerosis. CDR3 residues: CAWEGQSNTEAFF. The CDR3 DNA follows: TGTGCCTGGGAAGGACAGTCGAACACTGAAGCTTTCTTT. Complete variable domain (other parts from reference TRBV30 and TRBJ1-1): SQTIHQWPATLVQPVGSPLSLECTVEGTSNPNLYWYRQAAGRGLQLLFYSVGIGQISSEVPQNLSASRPQDRQFILSSKKLLLSDSGFYLCAWEGQSNTEAFFGQGTRLTVV.